The following is a TCR beta chain sequence with its context. Its antigen is currently unknown. The CDR3 has 18 residues. Germline CDR1 KGHSH, CDR2 LQKENI. The trim removed 6 bases at V and 5 bases at J, leaving 16 bases unmatched. The sample belongs to a study of cytomegalovirus exposure and HLA in healthy donors. Study-wide results and limits: 87-base-pair reads could not separate some V segments, including TRBV6-2 and TRBV6-3. Most TCR beta V segments were productive about 90% or about 30% of the time in an earlier analysis. Reports indicate that TCR beta sequences accurately predicted the HLA-A and HLA-B alleles of most subjects. Later analysis revealed greater clonal expansion in HLA-associated TCR beta chains than in equally common others.

The PCR had 60 Vbeta and 13 Jbeta primers. The assay was immunoSEQ multiplex PCR, and TCRdb's table has in-frame clones only and misses some. The sample has approximately 120,000 clones, about two thirds seen once. The chain uses TRBV18 and TRBJ2-7, with TRBD2 identical over 13 bases. Material for sequencing was PBMCs. The TCR sequence derives from a man aged 55 to 70 in good health and CMV-seropositive. DNA for the CDR3: TGTGCCAGCTCCCCTCTTACTAGCGGGGGGGCCTTTTTCGACGAGCAGTACTTC. Encoded protein: CASSPLTSGGAFFDEQYF.